This is a list of T cell receptor beta chains from one sample in a study of memory CD4+ T cells and cytomegalovirus serostatus. Assay: immunoSEQ multiplex PCR; the TCRdb copy retains only in-frame clones and omits some. The table lists approximately 40,000 clones, 76% of them singletons. The sequenced sample was memory CD4+ T cells from blood. The source of these receptors is an adult in good health and CMV-seronegative. Both conserved end residues are part of each CDR3. Each record gives: J gene, V gene, D gene, clone size, CDR3 protein, CDR3 DNA. D genes are given only for firm matches. Rows may omit the clone size; those that give it use once, few, many or a size class.

j_call: TRBJ2-2; v_call: TRBV5-1; d_call: NA; clone_size: NA; cdr3_aa: CASSIGTRDAGELFF; cdr3_nt: TGCGCCAGCAGCATAGGAACTAGGGACGCCGGGGAGCTGTTTTTT
j_call: TRBJ2-2; v_call: TRBV11-1; d_call: NA; clone_size: NA; cdr3_aa: CASSPQGTLNTGELFF; cdr3_nt: TGTGCCAGCAGCCCCCAAGGGACACTAAACACCGGGGAGCTGTTTTTT
j_call: TRBJ1-2; v_call: TRBV6-1; d_call: NA; clone_size: NA; cdr3_aa: CASGDLTGPNYGYTF; cdr3_nt: TGTGCCAGCGGGGATTTGACAGGCCCTAACTATGGCTACACCTTC
j_call: TRBJ1-1; v_call: TRBV28; d_call: TRBD1; clone_size: medium-sized; cdr3_aa: CASSRQGAKREEAFF; cdr3_nt: TGTGCCAGCAGCAGACAGGGGGCGAAGAGGGAGGAAGCTTTCTTT
j_call: TRBJ2-3; v_call: TRBV11-2; d_call: TRBD2; clone_size: NA; cdr3_aa: CASSLGVTAGSTDTQYF; cdr3_nt: TGTGCCAGCAGCTTAGGGGTTACAGCGGGAAGCACAGATACGCAGTATTTT
j_call: TRBJ2-5; v_call: TRBV5-6; d_call: TRBD1; clone_size: NA; cdr3_aa: CASSYFDRGETQYF; cdr3_nt: TGTGCCAGCAGCTACTTTGACAGGGGGGAGACCCAGTACTTC
j_call: TRBJ2-5; v_call: TRBV19; d_call: TRBD1; clone_size: few; cdr3_aa: CASSILTGGEETQYF; cdr3_nt: TGTGCCAGTAGTATACTTACAGGGGGAGAAGAGACCCAGTACTTC
j_call: TRBJ2-1; v_call: TRBV11-3; d_call: NA; clone_size: NA; cdr3_aa: CASSLIDGGAQFF; cdr3_nt: TGTGCCAGCAGCTTAATTGACGGGGGAGCCCAGTTCTTC
j_call: TRBJ1-6; v_call: TRBV6-5; d_call: NA; clone_size: NA; cdr3_aa: CASRQQGLDSPLHF; cdr3_nt: TGTGCCAGCAGACAACAGGGCCTTGATTCACCCCTCCACTTT
j_call: TRBJ2-5; v_call: TRBV28; d_call: NA; clone_size: NA; cdr3_aa: CACQETGGSGETQYF; cdr3_nt: TGTGCCTGCCAAGAGACAGGCGGATCGGGGGAGACCCAGTACTTC
j_call: TRBJ2-5; v_call: TRBV5-1; d_call: NA; clone_size: NA; cdr3_aa: CASRLGAKETQYF; cdr3_nt: TGCGCCAGCAGACTGGGGGCCAAAGAGACCCAGTACTTC
j_call: TRBJ2-5; v_call: TRBV7-8; d_call: NA; clone_size: NA; cdr3_aa: CASSPNRLAPKETQYF; cdr3_nt: TGTGCCAGCAGCCCCAACCGTTTGGCCCCAAAAGAGACCCAGTACTTC
j_call: TRBJ2-3; v_call: TRBV5-4; d_call: TRBD1; clone_size: NA; cdr3_aa: CASSPSGTGGADTQYF; cdr3_nt: TGTGCCAGCAGCCCTTCCGGGACAGGGGGCGCAGATACGCAGTATTTT
j_call: TRBJ2-5; v_call: TRBV11-2; d_call: NA; clone_size: NA; cdr3_aa: CASSLGFQETQYF; cdr3_nt: TGTGCCAGCAGCTTGGGGTTTCAAGAGACCCAGTACTTC
j_call: TRBJ1-1; v_call: TRBV29-1; d_call: NA; clone_size: few; cdr3_aa: CSVGTLNTEAFF; cdr3_nt: TGCAGCGTGGGGACATTGAACACTGAAGCTTTCTTT
j_call: TRBJ1-3; v_call: TRBV5-6; d_call: TRBD1; clone_size: NA; cdr3_aa: CASSTRTGGNTIYF; cdr3_nt: TGTGCCAGCAGCACACGGACAGGGGGAAACACCATATATTTT
j_call: TRBJ2-1; v_call: TRBV11-3; d_call: TRBD1; clone_size: once; cdr3_aa: CASSLVGDRGYNEQFF; cdr3_nt: TGTGCCAGCAGCTTAGTGGGGGACAGGGGTTACAATGAGCAGTTCTTC
j_call: TRBJ1-5; v_call: TRBV19; d_call: NA; clone_size: once; cdr3_aa: CASSKRRSSNQPQHF; cdr3_nt: TGTGCCAGTAGCAAAAGACGGAGTAGCAATCAGCCCCAGCATTTT
j_call: TRBJ1-1; v_call: TRBV11-3; d_call: NA; clone_size: NA; cdr3_aa: CASSLGQRNTEAFF; cdr3_nt: TGTGCCAGCAGCCTAGGACAGAGAAACACTGAAGCTTTCTTT
j_call: TRBJ2-7; v_call: TRBV11-2; d_call: NA; clone_size: NA; cdr3_aa: CASSLVLGNEQYF; cdr3_nt: TGTGCCAGCAGCTTAGTATTGGGGAACGAGCAGTACTTC
j_call: TRBJ2-1; v_call: TRBV5-4; d_call: NA; clone_size: NA; cdr3_aa: CASSLRTVDEQFF; cdr3_nt: TGTGCCAGCAGCTTGAGGACAGTCGATGAGCAGTTCTTC
j_call: TRBJ1-1; v_call: TRBV5-5; d_call: NA; clone_size: NA; cdr3_aa: CASSLGFRDTEAFF; cdr3_nt: TGTGCCAGCAGCTTGGGTTTCAGAGACACTGAAGCTTTCTTT
j_call: TRBJ2-7; v_call: TRBV28; d_call: NA; clone_size: NA; cdr3_aa: CASRVGGGLYEQYF; cdr3_nt: TGTGCCAGCAGAGTGGGAGGGGGCTTATACGAGCAGTACTTC
j_call: TRBJ2-2; v_call: TRBV15; d_call: TRBD1; clone_size: NA; cdr3_aa: CATSPRTGYLGGELFF; cdr3_nt: TGTGCCACCAGTCCTAGGACAGGATATTTGGGCGGGGAGCTGTTTTTT
j_call: TRBJ1-2; v_call: TRBV19; d_call: NA; clone_size: NA; cdr3_aa: CASSFDYGYTF; cdr3_nt: TGTGCCAGTAGTTTTGACTATGGCTACACCTTC
j_call: TRBJ1-6; v_call: TRBV14; d_call: NA; clone_size: NA; cdr3_aa: CASSQEGTVTSPLHF; cdr3_nt: TGTGCCAGCAGCCAAGAGGGGACGGTAACTTCACCCCTCCACTTT
j_call: TRBJ1-1; v_call: TRBV6-6; d_call: TRBD1; clone_size: NA; cdr3_aa: CASSYQGGTEAFF; cdr3_nt: TGTGCCAGCAGTTATCAGGGGGGCACTGAAGCTTTCTTT
j_call: TRBJ1-1; v_call: TRBV11-3; d_call: NA; clone_size: few; cdr3_aa: CASSLARGDEAFF; cdr3_nt: TGTGCCAGCAGCTTAGCCAGGGGCGATGAAGCTTTCTTT
j_call: TRBJ2-2; v_call: TRBV5-4; d_call: TRBD1; clone_size: NA; cdr3_aa: CASSYAGGADTGELFF; cdr3_nt: TGTGCCAGCAGCTATGCAGGGGGCGCGGACACCGGGGAGCTGTTTTTT
j_call: TRBJ2-1; v_call: TRBV7-3; d_call: NA; clone_size: few; cdr3_aa: CASSLSQSNEQFF; cdr3_nt: TGTGCCAGCAGCTTAAGCCAGTCCAATGAGCAGTTCTTC
j_call: TRBJ2-7; v_call: TRBV2; d_call: NA; clone_size: NA; cdr3_aa: CASGLGYEQYF; cdr3_nt: TGTGCCAGCGGCCTGGGCTACGAGCAGTACTTC
j_call: TRBJ1-5; v_call: TRBV18; d_call: TRBD1; clone_size: NA; cdr3_aa: CASSPTGVNQPQHF; cdr3_nt: TGTGCCAGCTCACCAACAGGGGTCAATCAGCCCCAGCATTTT
j_call: TRBJ2-5; v_call: TRBV5-1; d_call: NA; clone_size: few; cdr3_aa: CASSLAALGRTQETQYF; cdr3_nt: TGCGCCAGCAGCTTGGCCGCCCTGGGCCGGACACAAGAGACCCAGTACTTC
j_call: TRBJ2-7; v_call: TRBV27; d_call: NA; clone_size: NA; cdr3_aa: CASSLTPYEQYF; cdr3_nt: TGTGCCAGCAGTTTAACCCCCTACGAGCAGTACTTC
j_call: TRBJ1-2; v_call: TRBV9; d_call: NA; clone_size: NA; cdr3_aa: CASSVEGRDSYGYTF; cdr3_nt: TGTGCCAGCAGCGTAGAGGGTAGGGACTCCTATGGCTACACCTTC
j_call: TRBJ1-2; v_call: TRBV2; d_call: NA; clone_size: NA; cdr3_aa: CASSETAVNYGYTF; cdr3_nt: TGTGCCAGCAGTGAGACAGCTGTTAACTATGGCTACACCTTC
j_call: TRBJ2-7; v_call: TRBV4-2; d_call: TRBD2; clone_size: once; cdr3_aa: CASSQGLAGLSYEQYF; cdr3_nt: TGTGCCAGCAGCCAAGGACTAGCGGGCCTCTCCTACGAGCAGTACTTC
j_call: TRBJ2-3; v_call: TRBV30; d_call: TRBD2; clone_size: NA; cdr3_aa: CAWSPGLGADTQYF; cdr3_nt: TGTGCCTGGAGCCCGGGACTAGGGGCAGATACGCAGTATTTT
j_call: TRBJ2-5; v_call: TRBV30; d_call: TRBD1; clone_size: few; cdr3_aa: CAWRTGALETQYF; cdr3_nt: TGTGCCTGGCGGACAGGGGCGCTGGAGACCCAGTACTTC
j_call: TRBJ1-6; v_call: TRBV19; d_call: TRBD1; clone_size: NA; cdr3_aa: CASSTGTGLSSLHF; cdr3_nt: TGTGCCAGTAGCACCGGGACAGGGTTATCTTCCCTCCACTTT
j_call: TRBJ1-5; v_call: TRBV2; d_call: TRBD1; clone_size: NA; cdr3_aa: CASRPGTGYNQPQHF; cdr3_nt: TGTGCCAGCAGGCCCGGGACAGGGTACAATCAGCCCCAGCATTTT
j_call: TRBJ1-2; v_call: TRBV6-1; d_call: NA; clone_size: once; cdr3_aa: CASLKGNSYYGYTF; cdr3_nt: TGTGCCAGTCTCAAAGGGAACAGTTATTATGGCTACACCTTC
j_call: TRBJ1-4; v_call: TRBV11-2; d_call: NA; clone_size: NA; cdr3_aa: CASSRGAGGTNEKLFF; cdr3_nt: TGTGCCAGCAGCAGGGGCGCGGGAGGAACTAATGAAAAACTGTTTTTT
j_call: TRBJ1-2; v_call: TRBV5-1; d_call: TRBD1; clone_size: NA; cdr3_aa: CASSGQGSNYGYTF; cdr3_nt: TGCGCCAGCAGCGGACAGGGGAGTAACTATGGCTACACCTTC
j_call: TRBJ1-2; v_call: TRBV4-2; d_call: TRBD1; clone_size: NA; cdr3_aa: CASSQDWQGATYGYTF; cdr3_nt: TGTGCCAGCAGCCAAGATTGGCAGGGGGCTACCTATGGCTACACCTTC
j_call: TRBJ1-2; v_call: TRBV27; d_call: NA; clone_size: NA; cdr3_aa: CASSLGSSYGYTF; cdr3_nt: TGTGCCAGCAGTTTAGGATCCAGCTATGGCTACACCTTC
j_call: TRBJ2-5; v_call: TRBV5-1; d_call: NA; clone_size: NA; cdr3_aa: CASSPMGRAGETQYF; cdr3_nt: TGCGCCAGCAGCCCCATGGGCCGAGCAGGCGAGACCCAGTACTTC